Given below is one TCR beta chain in context. The antigen this receptor binds is unknown. Base qualities are not at hand, and no much larger clone is one base apart. Reading from cysteine to phenylalanine, the CDR3 counts 13 amino acids. Just CDR3 DNA is preserved here, 39 bases in frame from base 1. V and J lose 3 bases and 6 bases, and a span of 9 bases separates them. For CDR1 and CDR2, the germline V gene lists SGHTA and FQGTGA. TCRbeta CDR3 regions were amplified from genomic DNA by means of the immunoSEQ Assay, a bias-controlled multiplex PCR. The study's processing was this. Within the assay, amplification of reference gene primers was used to estimate how many nucleated cells each sample contained. To quantify the absolute abundance of each unique TCRbeta CDR3 rearrangement, sequence reads were collapsed and filtered. Productive Simpson clonality was computed per sample as the square root of Simpson's diversity index over productive rearrangements. Not all clones reach the TCRdb copy of this immuneACCESS table, which keeps in-frame sequences only. Checked studies attribute under half of the gap to unresolved V genes and leave the rest unexplained. The V and J calls and clone size come from that table; D and trimming were worked out from the DNA. The sample table shows some 410,000 clones, and 70% to 90% are seen once. The ten largest clonotypes hold roughly 0.97% of the sample.

The sample originates from a study of blood T cell repertoires in COVID-19 (dated by TCRdb to the early 2020s). About the investigation overall: Collaborator samples came from the United States, Italy and Spain and covered acute and convalescent phases of COVID-19. The material from the prospective study consisted of cDNA or gDNA derived from T cells, B-cell-depleted T cells, or PBMCs. The dataset comprised deeply sampled blood TCRbeta repertoires from subjects exposed to, actively infected with, or recovered from COVID-19. A freely available public database, intended as a resource for researchers studying the immune response to SARS-CoV-2, is where the repertoires were released. Samples were obtained from the ongoing ImmuneRACE study (first 160 participants) and from 950 to 1,500 subjects provided by 6 global collaborators. Sample metadata almost always included a de-identified subject ID, COVID-19 status, age in years and sex. Where available, HLA class I and class II types were obtained from metadata supplied by the sample provider rather than from assay-based typing. The research as a whole found: Clinical and demographic metadata were provided uncurated, with the amount varying by source and participant.

Participants in the prospective study were aged about 18 to 100 years, lived in 20 to 25 United States geographic areas, and enrolled through a virtual design. In the prospective study, cohorts were assigned on the basis of participant-reported clinical history obtained from a screening survey and a study questionnaire. Mobile phlebotomists in the prospective study collected whole blood, serum and a nasopharyngeal or oropharyngeal swab from every participant. Over a roughly two-month period, participants in the prospective study had the option of providing additional blood draws and questionnaires. Prospective study blood samples were shipped either frozen or at room temperature before DNA extraction.

Sequencing was performed on PBMCs or T cells enriched from blood (not recorded which). The receptor comes from a woman aged 25 to 39 with acute COVID-19. Recombination connected TRBV7-3 to TRBJ2-1; the best D guess is TRBD1, with 6 bases matching. The CDR3 is CASSFGTPNEQFF. In nucleotide form, the sequence is TGTGCCAGCAGCTTCGGGACACCCAATGAGCAGTTCTTC.